These T cell receptor beta chains were read from a single sample in a study of cytomegalovirus exposure and HLA in healthy donors. Generated by immunoSEQ multiplex PCR, the TCRdb table keeps only in-frame clones and is missing some. The sample has 150,000 to 200,000 clones, roughly 96% seen once. Sequencing was performed on PBMCs. Receptor source: a young woman in good health and CMV-seronegative. Both conserved end residues are part of each CDR3. Fields, in order: clone size, D gene, V gene, J gene, CDR3 DNA, CDR3 protein. The D gene is left open where the match is weak. For some rows the clone size is stated as once, few or many, or as a class when expanded; others skip it.

clone_size: .
d_call: TRBD2
v_call: TRBV6-4
j_call: TRBJ2-7
cdr3_nt: TGTGCCAGCAGTGACTCGAAGCGGGGGGCCCATGCCTACGAGCAGTACTTC
cdr3_aa: CASSDSKRGAHAYEQYF

clone_size: .
d_call: TRBD1
v_call: TRBV9
j_call: TRBJ2-3
cdr3_nt: TGTGCCAGCAGCGCATCTGGGACAGGGGGCGCGGATACGCAGTATTTT
cdr3_aa: CASSASGTGGADTQYF

clone_size: .
d_call: .
v_call: TRBV15
j_call: TRBJ2-7
cdr3_nt: TGTGCCACCAGCAATTCAAACGAGCAGTACTTC
cdr3_aa: CATSNSNEQYF

clone_size: .
d_call: .
v_call: TRBV7-9
j_call: TRBJ2-1
cdr3_nt: TGTGCCAGCAGCTTAATCGAGTCCTACAATGAGCAGTTCTTC
cdr3_aa: CASSLIESYNEQFF

clone_size: .
d_call: .
v_call: TRBV19
j_call: TRBJ1-3
cdr3_nt: TGTGCCAGTAGTGTCCCCAGGGTCGTCTCTGGAAACACCATATATTTT
cdr3_aa: CASSVPRVVSGNTIYF

clone_size: .
d_call: .
v_call: TRBV19
j_call: TRBJ1-5
cdr3_nt: TGTGCCAGTACGGAAGGGGCGGCTTACAATCAGCCCCAGCATTTT
cdr3_aa: CASTEGAAYNQPQHF

clone_size: .
d_call: TRBD2
v_call: TRBV7-3
j_call: TRBJ2-3
cdr3_nt: TGTGCCAGCAGCTCTGGACTAGCGGGGGTCACAGATACGCAGTATTTT
cdr3_aa: CASSSGLAGVTDTQYF

clone_size: .
d_call: TRBD1
v_call: TRBV4-3
j_call: TRBJ2-7
cdr3_nt: TGCGCCAGCAGCCACCGAACAGGGGTCGAGCAGTACTTC
cdr3_aa: CASSHRTGVEQYF

clone_size: .
d_call: .
v_call: TRBV7-9
j_call: TRBJ1-2
cdr3_nt: TGTGCCAGCAGGAATGGACTTTCTGCGTTTGGTGGCTACACCTTC
cdr3_aa: CASRNGLSAFGGYTF

clone_size: .
d_call: .
v_call: TRBV7-2
j_call: TRBJ1-2
cdr3_nt: TGTGCCAGCAGCTCATGGGGGGGGGAGGGCTATGGCTACACCTTC
cdr3_aa: CASSSWGGEGYGYTF

clone_size: .
d_call: .
v_call: TRBV6-5
j_call: TRBJ1-2
cdr3_nt: TGTGCCAGCAGTTACATCCAGACAGCTCCGGGCGGCTACACCTTC
cdr3_aa: CASSYIQTAPGGYTF

clone_size: few
d_call: TRBD1
v_call: TRBV9
j_call: TRBJ1-1
cdr3_nt: TGTGCCAGCAGCGGCGCAGGGGGAACTGAAGCTTTCTTT
cdr3_aa: CASSGAGGTEAFF

clone_size: .
d_call: TRBD2
v_call: TRBV9
j_call: TRBJ2-1
cdr3_nt: TGTGCCAGCAGCCTTGGTCACGGCGTTCTAGCGGGGTACAATGAGCAGTTCTTC
cdr3_aa: CASSLGHGVLAGYNEQFF

clone_size: .
d_call: TRBD1
v_call: TRBV27
j_call: TRBJ2-5
cdr3_nt: TGTGCCAGCAGTGGGACAGGGTTCCAAGAGACCCAGTACTTC
cdr3_aa: CASSGTGFQETQYF

clone_size: .
d_call: .
v_call: TRBV25-1
j_call: TRBJ1-2
cdr3_nt: TGTGCCAGCAGTGGCGCTCCCTTCAACTATGGCTACACCTTC
cdr3_aa: CASSGAPFNYGYTF

clone_size: .
d_call: .
v_call: TRBV27
j_call: TRBJ1-2
cdr3_nt: TGTGCCAGCAGGAGACTGTCGGGTAACTATGGCTACACCTTC
cdr3_aa: CASRRLSGNYGYTF

clone_size: .
d_call: .
v_call: TRBV23-1
j_call: TRBJ1-3
cdr3_nt: TGCGCCAGCAGTCAACCCCTGTCCCCAGTTTTCAACTCTGGAAACACCATATATTTT
cdr3_aa: CASSQPLSPVFNSGNTIYF

clone_size: .
d_call: TRBD1
v_call: TRBV19
j_call: TRBJ2-2
cdr3_nt: TGTGCCAGTCGGGGGGACAGGGCAACCGGGGAGCTGTTTTTT
cdr3_aa: CASRGDRATGELFF

clone_size: .
d_call: .
v_call: TRBV5-4
j_call: TRBJ2-5
cdr3_nt: TGTGCCAGCAGCTTGGAACCGGGTTTCGCTCAAGAGACCCAGTACTTC
cdr3_aa: CASSLEPGFAQETQYF

clone_size: .
d_call: TRBD1
v_call: TRBV7-6
j_call: TRBJ1-6
cdr3_nt: TGTGCCAGCAGCGTTTGGGGACAGGGCGGTTCACCCCTCCACTTT
cdr3_aa: CASSVWGQGGSPLHF

clone_size: .
d_call: .
v_call: TRBV6-1
j_call: TRBJ1-2
cdr3_nt: TGTGCCAGCAGTGAAGATACAGGGTTTCGTGGCTACACCTTC
cdr3_aa: CASSEDTGFRGYTF

clone_size: .
d_call: .
v_call: TRBV19
j_call: TRBJ2-7
cdr3_nt: TGTGCCAGTAGTTTCGGTTTTGGCCGGGTGCACTACGAGCAGTACTTC
cdr3_aa: CASSFGFGRVHYEQYF

clone_size: .
d_call: TRBD1
v_call: TRBV19
j_call: TRBJ1-6
cdr3_nt: TGTGCCAGTAGGCCCGGGACAGAGAATTCACCCCTCCACTTT
cdr3_aa: CASRPGTENSPLHF

clone_size: .
d_call: .
v_call: TRBV18
j_call: TRBJ1-5
cdr3_nt: TGTGCCAGCTCACTTAAGACCCGGGCCAGGGGTGATCAGCCCCAGCATTTT
cdr3_aa: CASSLKTRARGDQPQHF

clone_size: .
d_call: TRBD1
v_call: TRBV6-1
j_call: TRBJ1-2
cdr3_nt: TGTGCCAGCAGTGCCACGACAGGGCCGGGTTTCGGGGGCTACACCTTC
cdr3_aa: CASSATTGPGFGGYTF

clone_size: .
d_call: .
v_call: TRBV7-6
j_call: TRBJ1-1
cdr3_nt: TGTGCCAGCAGCTTAGCGCCGGGGGTTAACACTGAAGCTTTCTTT
cdr3_aa: CASSLAPGVNTEAFF

clone_size: .
d_call: .
v_call: TRBV5-1
j_call: TRBJ2-2
cdr3_nt: TGCGCCAGCAGCTTGGTCTCGGGACAGAACACCGGGGAGCTGTTTTTT
cdr3_aa: CASSLVSGQNTGELFF

clone_size: .
d_call: TRBD1
v_call: TRBV7-8
j_call: TRBJ2-1
cdr3_nt: TGTGCCAGCAGCTGGGACAGGCCTAATGAGCAGTTCTTC
cdr3_aa: CASSWDRPNEQFF

clone_size: .
d_call: .
v_call: TRBV7-2
j_call: TRBJ1-5
cdr3_nt: TGTGCCAGCAGCCCGGGGGGGACGGATAATCAGCCCCAGCATTTT
cdr3_aa: CASSPGGTDNQPQHF

clone_size: once
d_call: TRBD2
v_call: TRBV29-1
j_call: TRBJ2-1
cdr3_nt: TGCAGCGTTCATGGACTAGCGGGTCGCGGGAATGAGCAGTTCTTC
cdr3_aa: CSVHGLAGRGNEQFF

clone_size: .
d_call: TRBD2
v_call: TRBV4-1
j_call: TRBJ2-5
cdr3_nt: TGCGCCAGCAGCCGAGACTCAATGGCGGGGGGGGAACAAGAGACCCAGTACTTC
cdr3_aa: CASSRDSMAGGEQETQYF

clone_size: .
d_call: TRBD2
v_call: TRBV6-5
j_call: TRBJ2-6
cdr3_nt: TGTGCCAGCAGTTTCCGGGGGGCTGGGGCCAACGTCCTGACTTTC
cdr3_aa: CASSFRGAGANVLTF

clone_size: .
d_call: .
v_call: TRBV9
j_call: TRBJ1-4
cdr3_nt: TGTGCCAGCAGCGTAGGAGTCAGGCCCACGGAAAAACTGTTTTTT
cdr3_aa: CASSVGVRPTEKLFF

clone_size: .
d_call: .
v_call: TRBV6-5
j_call: TRBJ2-2
cdr3_nt: TGTGCCAGCAGTTACTCGATTGCAGGGGCCGGGGAGCTGTTTTTT
cdr3_aa: CASSYSIAGAGELFF

clone_size: .
d_call: .
v_call: TRBV6-5
j_call: TRBJ1-2
cdr3_nt: TGTGCCAGCGCGGACAGCCCCATCTATGGCTACACCTTC
cdr3_aa: CASADSPIYGYTF

clone_size: .
d_call: .
v_call: TRBV6-5
j_call: TRBJ2-7
cdr3_nt: TGTGCCACCAAGACAGGAACTTCCTACGAGCAGTACTTC
cdr3_aa: CATKTGTSYEQYF

clone_size: .
d_call: TRBD1
v_call: TRBV5-1
j_call: TRBJ2-2
cdr3_nt: TGCGCCAGCAGCTTGCTCTTCACAGGGGATGGGGCCGGGGAGCTGTTTTTT
cdr3_aa: CASSLLFTGDGAGELFF

clone_size: .
d_call: .
v_call: TRBV28
j_call: TRBJ1-5
cdr3_nt: TGTGCCAGCAGACAGAACAGGAATCTCTGGATTCAGCCCCAGCATTTT
cdr3_aa: CASRQNRNLWIQPQHF

clone_size: .
d_call: .
v_call: TRBV6-5
j_call: TRBJ2-1
cdr3_nt: TGTGCCAGCAGTTTCAGTACAGGGAACGAGCAGTTCTTC
cdr3_aa: CASSFSTGNEQFF

clone_size: .
d_call: TRBD1
v_call: TRBV4-1
j_call: TRBJ2-7
cdr3_nt: TGCGCCAGCAGCCAAGTGGGGGGACAGGGCAACGAGCAGTACTTC
cdr3_aa: CASSQVGGQGNEQYF

clone_size: .
d_call: TRBD2
v_call: TRBV7-9
j_call: TRBJ2-3
cdr3_nt: TGTGCCAGCAGCCGACTAGCCCCAGATACGCAGTATTTT
cdr3_aa: CASSRLAPDTQYF

clone_size: .
d_call: .
v_call: TRBV18
j_call: TRBJ1-2
cdr3_nt: TGTGCCAGCTCACCAGGGCAGCACTATGGCTACACCTTC
cdr3_aa: CASSPGQHYGYTF

clone_size: .
d_call: TRBD1
v_call: TRBV9
j_call: TRBJ2-7
cdr3_nt: TGTGCCAGCAGCGCCGCTCCGGGACAGGGGCCCTACGAGCAGTACTTC
cdr3_aa: CASSAAPGQGPYEQYF

clone_size: .
d_call: .
v_call: TRBV4-2
j_call: TRBJ1-5
cdr3_nt: TGTGCCAGCAGCCAAGATTATTCGGGAGCCTTGCGCAATCAGCCCCAGCATTTT
cdr3_aa: CASSQDYSGALRNQPQHF

clone_size: .
d_call: TRBD2
v_call: TRBV15
j_call: TRBJ2-1
cdr3_nt: TGTGCCACCAGCAGAGAAGGTACGGGACTAGCGGGGGGAGATGAGCAGTTCTTC
cdr3_aa: CATSREGTGLAGGDEQFF

clone_size: .
d_call: .
v_call: TRBV5-1
j_call: TRBJ2-1
cdr3_nt: TGCGCCAGCAGCTTAGACTCTTACAATGAGCAGTTCTTC
cdr3_aa: CASSLDSYNEQFF

clone_size: .
d_call: .
v_call: TRBV25-1
j_call: TRBJ2-5
cdr3_nt: TGTGCCAGCAGTGAATTCGGGGGAGAGACCCAGTACTTC
cdr3_aa: CASSEFGGETQYF

clone_size: .
d_call: .
v_call: TRBV10-3
j_call: TRBJ1-1
cdr3_nt: TGTGCCATCTCGGGGGGCACTGAAGCTTTCTTT
cdr3_aa: CAISGGTEAFF

clone_size: once
d_call: TRBD1
v_call: TRBV4-1
j_call: TRBJ1-4
cdr3_nt: TGCGCCAGCAGCCAAGATAGGGGGACAGGCAATGAAAAACTGTTTTTT
cdr3_aa: CASSQDRGTGNEKLFF